Below, one TCR beta chain is given with its context. The template was RNA from unsorted bulk tissue. The germline V gene encodes CDR1 SGHDT and CDR2 YYEEEE. This CDR3 comprises 16 residues. The J segment lost 2 bases and the V segment lost 0 bases, leaving 2 bases of the junction unmatched. TCRbeta libraries were built with three rounds of nested PCR, modified from ARM-PCR. TCRdb itself ran the multiplex PCR reads through MiXCR, one entry per CDR3 protein. The data contain about 200,000 distinct CDR3 sequences, roughly 70% of them singletons. These data are taken from a study of tumor and adjacent non-tumor tissue in lung cancer.

Source material: lung tumor tissue. This chain joins TRBV5-6 and TRBJ1-6; 7 bases map to TRBD1. This clonotype was obtained from a man aged 60 to 75 with non-small cell lung cancer. The CDR3 protein is CASSLETGTYNSPLHF. Written as DNA, the CDR3 is TGTGCCAGCAGCTTGGAGACAGGGACCTATAATTCACCCCTCCACTTT.